The rows below give T cell receptor beta chains drawn from one sample of a study of CD8 T cells in Susac syndrome. TCRdb analysed the immunoSEQ multiplex PCR reads with MiXCR anew, one entry per CDR3 protein. The sample yields more than 70,000 distinct CDR3 sequences, about 93% seen once. Material: CD8+ T cells from PBMCs. Every receptor here comes from a human donor in good health. CDR3s include the opening cysteine and the closing phenylalanine or tryptophan. Fields, in order: clone size, J gene, D gene, V gene, CDR3 protein, CDR3 DNA. The D gene is left open where the match is weak. Only some rows state a clone size, as once, few, many or a class for expanded clones.

clone_size: .; j_call: TRBJ1-2; d_call: TRBD1; v_call: TRBV4-2; cdr3_aa: CASSQGQGAGYGYTF; cdr3_nt: TGTGCCAGCAGCCAAGGACAGGGGGCAGGCTATGGCTACACCTTC
clone_size: .; j_call: TRBJ1-5; d_call: .; v_call: TRBV5-1; cdr3_aa: CASSITGPHQPQHF; cdr3_nt: TGCGCCAGCAGCATAACAGGGCCCCATCAGCCCCAGCATTTT
clone_size: .; j_call: TRBJ1-5; d_call: .; v_call: TRBV23-1; cdr3_aa: CASKTEGNQPQHF; cdr3_nt: TGCGCCAGCAAAACGGAGGGGAATCAGCCCCAGCATTTT
clone_size: .; j_call: TRBJ1-1; d_call: .; v_call: TRBV29-1; cdr3_aa: CTSSGQLTEAFF; cdr3_nt: TGCACCTCCTCGGGACAACTCACTGAAGCTTTCTTT
clone_size: .; j_call: TRBJ2-1; d_call: .; v_call: TRBV2; cdr3_aa: CAFDRGGDNEQFF; cdr3_nt: TGTGCTTTCGACAGGGGAGGGGACAATGAGCAGTTCTTC
clone_size: .; j_call: TRBJ2-5; d_call: .; v_call: TRBV29-1; cdr3_aa: CSTEIQETQYF; cdr3_nt: TGCAGCACGGAGATTCAAGAGACCCAGTACTTC
clone_size: once; j_call: TRBJ2-6; d_call: .; v_call: TRBV27; cdr3_aa: CASSFITASGANVLTF; cdr3_nt: TGTGCCAGCAGTTTTATAACAGCCTCTGGGGCCAACGTCCTGACTTTC
clone_size: .; j_call: TRBJ1-1; d_call: .; v_call: TRBV7-9; cdr3_aa: CASSRGGQNTEAFF; cdr3_nt: TGTGCCAGCAGTAGGGGAGGGCAAAACACTGAAGCTTTCTTT
clone_size: .; j_call: TRBJ2-7; d_call: TRBD1; v_call: TRBV6-6; cdr3_aa: CASRTGSSYEQYF; cdr3_nt: TGTGCCAGCCGGACAGGTAGTTCCTACGAGCAGTACTTC
clone_size: .; j_call: TRBJ1-5; d_call: .; v_call: TRBV13; cdr3_aa: CASSLGRASNQPQHF; cdr3_nt: TGTGCCAGCAGCTTAGGGCGGGCTAGCAATCAGCCCCAGCATTTT
clone_size: .; j_call: TRBJ2-3; d_call: TRBD1; v_call: TRBV27; cdr3_aa: CASSLWAGQGTDTQYF; cdr3_nt: TGTGCCAGCAGTTTATGGGCGGGACAGGGCACAGATACGCAGTATTTT
clone_size: .; j_call: TRBJ2-7; d_call: .; v_call: TRBV5-6; cdr3_aa: CASSLAVDEQYF; cdr3_nt: TGTGCCAGCAGCTTGGCTGTGGACGAGCAGTACTTC
clone_size: .; j_call: TRBJ2-1; d_call: TRBD2; v_call: TRBV4-2; cdr3_aa: CASSLTISQGGGAYNEQFF; cdr3_nt: TGTGCCAGCAGCCTTACCATCAGCCAGGGCGGGGGGGCCTACAATGAGCAGTTCTTC
clone_size: once; j_call: TRBJ2-7; d_call: .; v_call: TRBV13; cdr3_aa: CASSLGVAGEQYF; cdr3_nt: TGTGCCAGCAGCTTAGGAGTAGCAGGAGAGCAGTACTTC
clone_size: .; j_call: TRBJ1-1; d_call: TRBD1; v_call: TRBV25-1; cdr3_aa: CASSAPTGTYEAFF; cdr3_nt: TGTGCCAGCAGTGCACCGACAGGGACCTATGAAGCTTTCTTT
clone_size: .; j_call: TRBJ2-3; d_call: TRBD2; v_call: TRBV6-4; cdr3_aa: CATRLSSGETDTQYF; cdr3_nt: TGTGCCACCAGACTTTCTAGCGGGGAAACAGATACGCAGTATTTT
clone_size: .; j_call: TRBJ2-5; d_call: TRBD1; v_call: TRBV5-4; cdr3_aa: CASRKRTGGYPYQETQYF; cdr3_nt: TGTGCCAGCCGTAAACGCACAGGGGGTTATCCGTACCAAGAGACCCAGTACTTC
clone_size: .; j_call: TRBJ2-2; d_call: .; v_call: TRBV27; cdr3_aa: CASSLRSRDTGELFF; cdr3_nt: TGTGCCAGCAGTTTACGCAGCCGGGACACCGGGGAGCTGTTTTTT
clone_size: .; j_call: TRBJ2-7; d_call: .; v_call: TRBV4-1; cdr3_aa: CASSVYRDSTYEQYF; cdr3_nt: TGCGCCAGCAGCGTATACCGGGACTCAACCTACGAGCAGTACTTC
clone_size: .; j_call: TRBJ1-1; d_call: .; v_call: TRBV1; cdr3_aa: CTTETGGMNTEAFF; cdr3_nt: TGCACCACCGAGACAGGCGGCATGAACACTGAAGCTTTCTTT
clone_size: .; j_call: TRBJ2-7; d_call: .; v_call: TRBV4-1; cdr3_aa: CASSQEGGFDYEQYF; cdr3_nt: TGCGCCAGCAGCCAAGAAGGAGGGTTCGACTACGAGCAGTACTTC
clone_size: .; j_call: TRBJ2-5; d_call: .; v_call: TRBV6-2/TRBV6-3; cdr3_aa: CASSYRDQETQYF; cdr3_nt: TGTGCCAGCAGTTACCGGGACCAAGAGACCCAGTACTTC
clone_size: .; j_call: TRBJ1-2; d_call: .; v_call: TRBV19; cdr3_aa: CATREPANYGYTF; cdr3_nt: TGTGCCACCCGAGAGCCAGCTAACTATGGCTACACCTTC
clone_size: .; j_call: TRBJ2-7; d_call: .; v_call: TRBV13; cdr3_aa: CASSSRQIYEQYF; cdr3_nt: TGTGCCAGCAGCTCACGACAGATATACGAGCAGTACTTC
clone_size: .; j_call: TRBJ2-5; d_call: TRBD2; v_call: TRBV10-3; cdr3_aa: CAISDPRVAGQETQYF; cdr3_nt: TGTGCCATCAGTGACCCCAGGGTAGCGGGGCAAGAGACCCAGTACTTC
clone_size: .; j_call: TRBJ2-1; d_call: TRBD1; v_call: TRBV7-8; cdr3_aa: CASSFGQGSNNEQFF; cdr3_nt: TGTGCCAGCAGCTTCGGACAGGGATCCAACAATGAGCAGTTCTTC
clone_size: few; j_call: TRBJ2-7; d_call: TRBD2; v_call: TRBV9; cdr3_aa: CASSVLADLSREQYF; cdr3_nt: TGTGCCAGCAGCGTACTAGCGGACCTCAGTCGGGAGCAGTACTTC
clone_size: .; j_call: TRBJ1-5; d_call: .; v_call: TRBV7-9; cdr3_aa: CASSFLGVNQPQHF; cdr3_nt: TGTGCCAGCAGCTTCCTCGGAGTCAATCAGCCCCAGCATTTT
clone_size: .; j_call: TRBJ1-1; d_call: TRBD1; v_call: TRBV29-1; cdr3_aa: CSVDRQGYTEVFF; cdr3_nt: TGCAGCGTTGACCGACAGGGTTACACTGAAGTTTTCTTT
clone_size: .; j_call: TRBJ1-1; d_call: .; v_call: TRBV2; cdr3_aa: CASSLVPTEEAFF; cdr3_nt: TGTGCCAGCAGCCTAGTCCCGACGGAAGAAGCTTTCTTT
clone_size: .; j_call: TRBJ2-7; d_call: TRBD1; v_call: TRBV15; cdr3_aa: CATATGGREQYF; cdr3_nt: TGTGCCACCGCCACAGGGGGTCGGGAGCAGTACTTC
clone_size: .; j_call: TRBJ2-1; d_call: .; v_call: TRBV7-8; cdr3_aa: CASNAGIGGSNEQFF; cdr3_nt: TGTGCCAGCAATGCCGGGATCGGGGGATCCAATGAGCAGTTCTTC
clone_size: .; j_call: TRBJ2-5; d_call: .; v_call: TRBV5-1; cdr3_aa: CASSFSGTEETQYF; cdr3_nt: TGCGCCAGCAGCTTCTCCGGGACCGAGGAGACCCAGTACTTC
clone_size: .; j_call: TRBJ1-1; d_call: .; v_call: TRBV29-1; cdr3_aa: CSVGHRRNTEAFF; cdr3_nt: TGCAGCGTGGGTCACAGGCGGAACACTGAAGCTTTCTTT
clone_size: .; j_call: TRBJ1-5; d_call: TRBD1; v_call: TRBV5-6; cdr3_aa: CASSWGTGLGNQPQHF; cdr3_nt: TGTGCCAGCAGCTGGGGGACAGGGTTAGGCAATCAGCCCCAGCATTTT
clone_size: .; j_call: TRBJ1-6; d_call: .; v_call: TRBV20-1; cdr3_aa: CSAPAQGFNSPLHF; cdr3_nt: TGCAGTGCTCCGGCACAGGGATTTAATTCACCCCTCCACTTT
clone_size: .; j_call: TRBJ2-7; d_call: TRBD1; v_call: TRBV3-1; cdr3_aa: CASSHLPTGAREQYF; cdr3_nt: TGTGCCAGCAGCCACCTCCCGACAGGGGCTCGGGAGCAGTACTTC
clone_size: .; j_call: TRBJ2-2; d_call: .; v_call: TRBV12-3/TRBV12-4; cdr3_aa: CASSFLGTGELFF; cdr3_nt: TGTGCCAGCAGTTTTCTGGGTACCGGGGAGCTGTTTTTT
clone_size: .; j_call: TRBJ2-3; d_call: TRBD2; v_call: TRBV4-2; cdr3_aa: CASSPLAGGTDTQYF; cdr3_nt: TGTGCCAGCAGCCCTCTAGCGGGCGGCACAGATACGCAGTATTTT
clone_size: .; j_call: TRBJ2-7; d_call: .; v_call: TRBV19; cdr3_aa: CASSPRTDYEQYF; cdr3_nt: TGTGCCAGTAGTCCCCGGACAGACTACGAGCAGTACTTC
clone_size: .; j_call: TRBJ1-4; d_call: .; v_call: TRBV7-9; cdr3_aa: CASSSLDFQGEKLFF; cdr3_nt: TGTGCCAGCAGCTCCTTGGACTTCCAGGGGGAAAAACTGTTTTTT
clone_size: .; j_call: TRBJ1-3; d_call: .; v_call: TRBV5-4; cdr3_aa: CASSGTGGTIYF; cdr3_nt: TGTGCCAGCAGCGGAACAGGAGGAACCATATATTTT
clone_size: .; j_call: TRBJ1-1; d_call: .; v_call: TRBV23-1; cdr3_aa: CASSHYFITVNTEAFF; cdr3_nt: TGCGCCAGCAGTCACTACTTTATAACGGTGAACACTGAAGCTTTCTTT
clone_size: .; j_call: TRBJ1-1; d_call: .; v_call: TRBV30; cdr3_aa: CAWSWSTEAFF; cdr3_nt: TGTGCCTGGAGTTGGAGCACTGAAGCTTTCTTT
clone_size: .; j_call: TRBJ2-5; d_call: TRBD2; v_call: TRBV4-1; cdr3_aa: CASSQGLAGLLGGQETQYF; cdr3_nt: TGCGCCAGCAGCCAAGGGCTAGCGGGGCTTTTAGGGGGACAAGAGACCCAGTACTTC
clone_size: .; j_call: TRBJ1-1; d_call: TRBD1; v_call: TRBV19; cdr3_aa: CASSRRQGMDTEAFF; cdr3_nt: TGTGCCAGTAGTAGACGACAGGGGATGGACACTGAAGCTTTCTTT
clone_size: .; j_call: TRBJ2-3; d_call: TRBD2; v_call: TRBV5-4; cdr3_aa: CASSSYSGGQTDTQYF; cdr3_nt: TGTGCCAGCAGCTCGTATAGCGGGGGACAGACAGATACGCAGTATTTT
clone_size: .; j_call: TRBJ2-1; d_call: TRBD1; v_call: TRBV27; cdr3_aa: CASSSPGQGTEQFF; cdr3_nt: TGTGCCAGCAGTTCCCCGGGACAGGGGACTGAGCAGTTCTTC
clone_size: .; j_call: TRBJ2-1; d_call: .; v_call: TRBV29-1; cdr3_aa: CSGRVTANEQFF; cdr3_nt: TGCAGCGGCAGAGTTACAGCTAATGAGCAGTTCTTC
clone_size: .; j_call: TRBJ2-3; d_call: TRBD2; v_call: TRBV4-2; cdr3_aa: CASSQTLAGGADTQYF; cdr3_nt: TGTGCCAGCAGCCAGACACTAGCGGGGGGCGCAGATACGCAGTATTTT
clone_size: .; j_call: TRBJ2-2; d_call: .; v_call: TRBV7-9; cdr3_aa: CASSLGGAGELFF; cdr3_nt: TGTGCCAGCAGCCTGGGCGGGGCCGGGGAGCTGTTTTTT